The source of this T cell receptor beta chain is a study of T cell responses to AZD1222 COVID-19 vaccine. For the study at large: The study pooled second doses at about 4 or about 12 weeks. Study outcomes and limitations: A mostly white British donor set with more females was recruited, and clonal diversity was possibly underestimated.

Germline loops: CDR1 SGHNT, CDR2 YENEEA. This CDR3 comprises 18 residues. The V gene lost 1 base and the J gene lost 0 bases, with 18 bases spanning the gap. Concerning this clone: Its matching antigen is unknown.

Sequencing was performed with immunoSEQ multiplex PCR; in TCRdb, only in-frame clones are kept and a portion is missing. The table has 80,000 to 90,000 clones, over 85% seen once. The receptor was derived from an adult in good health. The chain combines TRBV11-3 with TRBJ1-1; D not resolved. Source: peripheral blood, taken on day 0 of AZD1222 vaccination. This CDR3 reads CASSLVLGNHAMNTEAFF. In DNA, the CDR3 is TGTGCCAGCAGCTTAGTTTTAGGGAACCATGCGATGAACACTGAAGCTTTCTTT.